This T cell receptor beta chain was identified during a study of T cells in Graves' hyperthyroidism and ophthalmopathy. The germline V and J ends were trimmed by 1 base and 9 bases, with 13 bases remaining between them. CDR1 DFQATT and CDR2 SNEGSKA come from the germline V gene (reference sequence). The CDR3 loop spans 13 amino acids. Template material for amplifying TCR beta CDR3 regions consisted of RNA transcripts. The HTBI primer set drove a first-round RT-PCR of the TCR CDR3. One entry per CDR3 protein results from TCRdb running MiXCR on the multiplex PCR reads. The table shows around 600,000 distinct CDR3 sequences, with around 16% occurring only once. General study results and limits: In simple terms, a model built on 13 V-J features told ophthalmopathy apart from stable hyperthyroidism.

This clonotype was recorded at least ten times. Antigen: not known. Disease lasting under 3 months, a NOSPECS grade of at least 4, and a Clinical Activity Score of at least 3 were features of the ophthalmopathy patients. The study excluded patients with uncontrolled infection, other autoimmune disease, pregnancy or lactation. For the diagnoses, clinical symptoms, serum thyroxine and TRAb, thyroid ultrasound and orbital computed tomography were used. The chain employs TRBV20-1 and TRBJ2-1; the D gene is possibly TRBD2 (6 bases). The clonotype was recovered from a woman aged 40 to 50 with Graves' ophthalmopathy. Sequenced: blood. The CDR3 reads CSARVSSDGEQFF. The CDR3 DNA sequence: TGCAGTGCTAGAGTCTCTAGCGACGGTGAGCAGTTCTTC.